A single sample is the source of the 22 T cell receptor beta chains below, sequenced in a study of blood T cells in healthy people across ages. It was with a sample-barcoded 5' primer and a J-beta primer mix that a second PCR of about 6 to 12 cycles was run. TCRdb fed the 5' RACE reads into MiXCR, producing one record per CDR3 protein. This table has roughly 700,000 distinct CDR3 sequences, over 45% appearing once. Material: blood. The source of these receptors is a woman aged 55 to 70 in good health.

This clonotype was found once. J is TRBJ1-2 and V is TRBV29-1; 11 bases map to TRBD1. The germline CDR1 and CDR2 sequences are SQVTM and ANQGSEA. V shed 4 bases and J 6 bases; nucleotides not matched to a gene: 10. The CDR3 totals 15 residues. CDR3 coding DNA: TGCAGCGTTGGGGGGACAGGGGGATCAGGGAATGGCTACACCTTC. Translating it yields CSVGGTGGSGNGYTF.

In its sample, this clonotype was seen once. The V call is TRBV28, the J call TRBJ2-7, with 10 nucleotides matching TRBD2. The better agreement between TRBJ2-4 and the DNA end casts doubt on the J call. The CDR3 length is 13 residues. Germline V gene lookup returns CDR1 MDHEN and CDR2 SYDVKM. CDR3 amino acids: CALAGESKNIQYF. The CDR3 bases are TGTGCCCTAGCGGGAGAGAGTAAAAACATTCAGTACTTC.

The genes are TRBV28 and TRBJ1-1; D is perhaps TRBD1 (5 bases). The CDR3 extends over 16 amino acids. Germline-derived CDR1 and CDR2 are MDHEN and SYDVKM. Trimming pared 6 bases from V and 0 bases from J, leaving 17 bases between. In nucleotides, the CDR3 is TGTGCCAGCAGGGACGGGGGACGACTGATGAACACTGAAGCTTTCTTT. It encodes CASRDGGRLMNTEAFF.

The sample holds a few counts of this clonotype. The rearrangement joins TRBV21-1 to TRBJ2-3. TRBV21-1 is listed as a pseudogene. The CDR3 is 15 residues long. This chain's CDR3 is CASSTRTLRTDTQYF. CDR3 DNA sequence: TGTGCCAGCAGCACAAGGACCCTTCGCACAGATACGCAGTATTTT.

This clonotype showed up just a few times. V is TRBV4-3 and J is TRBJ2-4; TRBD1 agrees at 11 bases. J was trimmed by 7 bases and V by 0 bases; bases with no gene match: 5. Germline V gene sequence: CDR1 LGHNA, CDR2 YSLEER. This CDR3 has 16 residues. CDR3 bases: TGCGCCAGCAGCCAAGATCTCGGGACAGGGGGTAACATTCAGTACTTC. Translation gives CASSQDLGTGGNIQYF.

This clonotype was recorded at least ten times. CDR3 amino acids: CSVSRAYEQYF. The DNA for the CDR3 is TGCAGCGTTAGCAGGGCCTACGAGCAGTACTTC. V gene TRBV29-1 combines with J gene TRBJ2-7, with a possible D match to TRBD1 (5 bases). The CDR3 covers 11 residues. Germline values: CDR1 SQVTM, CDR2 ANQGSEA. The V end was cut by 5 bases, the J end by 2 bases, with 7 bases between.

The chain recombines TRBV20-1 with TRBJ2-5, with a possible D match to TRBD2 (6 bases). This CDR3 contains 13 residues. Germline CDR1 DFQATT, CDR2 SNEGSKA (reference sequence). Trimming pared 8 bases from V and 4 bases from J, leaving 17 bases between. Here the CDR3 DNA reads TGCAGTCAGACGGTGGGGGGTGGAGAGACCCAGTACTTC. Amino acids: CSQTVGGGETQYF.

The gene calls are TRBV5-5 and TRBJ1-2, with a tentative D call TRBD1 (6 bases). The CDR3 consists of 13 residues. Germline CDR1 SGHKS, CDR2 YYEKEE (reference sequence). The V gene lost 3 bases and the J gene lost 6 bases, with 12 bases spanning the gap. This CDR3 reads CASSSAGDNGYTF. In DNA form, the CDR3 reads TGTGCCAGCAGCTCGGCAGGGGATAATGGCTACACCTTC.

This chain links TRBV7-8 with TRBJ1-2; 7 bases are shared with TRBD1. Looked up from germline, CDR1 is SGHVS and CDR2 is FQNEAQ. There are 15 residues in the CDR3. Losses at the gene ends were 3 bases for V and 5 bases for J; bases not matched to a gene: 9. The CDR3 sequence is CASSFGQAEIYGYTF. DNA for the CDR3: TGTGCCAGCAGCTTCGGACAGGCGGAGATATATGGCTACACCTTC.

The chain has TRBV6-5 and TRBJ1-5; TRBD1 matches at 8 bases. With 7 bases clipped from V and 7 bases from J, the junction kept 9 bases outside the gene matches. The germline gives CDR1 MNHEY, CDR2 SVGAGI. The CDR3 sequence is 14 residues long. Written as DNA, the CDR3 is TGTGCCAGCACCCAAAACAGGGGGGAGCAGCCCCAGCATTTT. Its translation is CASTQNRGEQPQHF.

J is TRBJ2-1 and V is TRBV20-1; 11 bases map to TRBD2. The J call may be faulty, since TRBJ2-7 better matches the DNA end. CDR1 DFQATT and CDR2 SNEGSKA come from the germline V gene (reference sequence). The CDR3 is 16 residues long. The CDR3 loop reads CSARAGLAGSYNEQYF. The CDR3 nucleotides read TGCAGTGCTAGAGCTGGACTAGCGGGCTCCTACAATGAGCAGTACTTC.

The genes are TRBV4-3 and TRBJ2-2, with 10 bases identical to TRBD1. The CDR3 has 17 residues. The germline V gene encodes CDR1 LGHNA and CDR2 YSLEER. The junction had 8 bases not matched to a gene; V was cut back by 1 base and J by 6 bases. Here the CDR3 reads CASSQVDGTGVAGELFF. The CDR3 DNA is TGCGCCAGCAGCCAAGTTGATGGGACAGGGGTGGCCGGGGAGCTGTTTTTT.

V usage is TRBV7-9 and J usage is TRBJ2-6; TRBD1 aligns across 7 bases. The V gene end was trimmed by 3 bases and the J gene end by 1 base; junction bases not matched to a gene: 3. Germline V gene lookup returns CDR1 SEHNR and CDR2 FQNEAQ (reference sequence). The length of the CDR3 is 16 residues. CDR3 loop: CASSFQGESGANVLTF. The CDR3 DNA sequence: TGTGCCAGCAGCTTCCAGGGGGAGTCTGGGGCCAACGTCCTGACTTTC.

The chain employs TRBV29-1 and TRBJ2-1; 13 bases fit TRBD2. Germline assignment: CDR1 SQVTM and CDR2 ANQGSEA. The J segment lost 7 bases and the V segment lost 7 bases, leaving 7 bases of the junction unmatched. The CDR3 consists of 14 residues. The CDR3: CSARTSGRRNEQFF. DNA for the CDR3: TGCAGCGCTCGGACTAGCGGGAGACGAAATGAGCAGTTCTTC.

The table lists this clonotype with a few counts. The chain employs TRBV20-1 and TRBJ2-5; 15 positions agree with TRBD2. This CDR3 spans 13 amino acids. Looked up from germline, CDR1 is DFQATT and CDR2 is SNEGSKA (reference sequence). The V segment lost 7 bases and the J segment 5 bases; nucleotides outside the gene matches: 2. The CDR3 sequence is CSEGTSGRETQYF. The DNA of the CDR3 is TGCAGTGAGGGGACTAGCGGGAGGGAGACCCAGTACTTC.

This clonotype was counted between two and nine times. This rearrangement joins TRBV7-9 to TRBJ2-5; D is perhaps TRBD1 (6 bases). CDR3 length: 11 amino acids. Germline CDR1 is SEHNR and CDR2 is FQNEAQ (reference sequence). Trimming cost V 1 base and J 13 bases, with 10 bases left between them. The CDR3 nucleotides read TGTGCCAGCAGCTTAGGACAGGCCGTGTACTTC. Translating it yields CASSLGQAVYF. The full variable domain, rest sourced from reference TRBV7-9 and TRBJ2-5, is DTGVSQNPRHKITKRGQNVTFRCDPISEHNRLYWYRQTLGQGPEFLTYFQNEAQLEKSRLLSDRFSAERPKGSFSTLEIQRTEQGDSAMYLCASSLGQAVYFGPGTRLLVL.

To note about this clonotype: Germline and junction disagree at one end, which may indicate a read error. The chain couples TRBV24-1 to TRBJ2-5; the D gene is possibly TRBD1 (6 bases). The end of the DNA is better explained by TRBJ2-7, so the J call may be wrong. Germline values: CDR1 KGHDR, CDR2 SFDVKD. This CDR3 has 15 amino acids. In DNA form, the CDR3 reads TGTGCCACCAGTGATTCGGGACAATCCTCCGACGAGCAGTACTTC. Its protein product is CATSDSGQSSDEQYF.

The CDR3 sequence is CASSVERKTKADTQYF. CDR3 sequence (DNA): TGTGCCAGCAGCGTAGAAAGGAAAACCAAAGCAGATACGCAGTATTTT. V and J are TRBV9 and TRBJ2-3; the D is unclear. CDR1 is SGDLS and CDR2 is YYNGEE in the germline V gene. The CDR3 runs to 16 residues. Trimming took 0 bases from V and 4 from J, leaving 15 bases between them. The complete variable domain, with remaining parts taken from reference TRBV9 and TRBJ2-3, reads DSGVTQTPKHLITATGQRVTLRCSPRSGDLSVYWYQQSLDQGLQFLIQYYNGEERAKGNILERFSAQQFPDLHSELNLSSLELGDSALYFCASSVERKTKADTQYFGPGTRLTVL.

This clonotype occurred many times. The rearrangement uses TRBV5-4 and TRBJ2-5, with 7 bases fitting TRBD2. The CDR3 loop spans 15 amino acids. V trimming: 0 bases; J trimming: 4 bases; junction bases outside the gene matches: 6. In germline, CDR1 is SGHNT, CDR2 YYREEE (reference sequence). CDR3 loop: CASSLAREELETQYF. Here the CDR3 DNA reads TGTGCCAGCAGCTTGGCCCGGGAGGAATTAGAGACCCAGTACTTC. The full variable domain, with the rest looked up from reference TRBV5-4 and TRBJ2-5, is ETGVTQSPTHLIKTRGQQVTLRCSSQSGHNTVSWYQQALGQGPQFIFQYYREEENGRGNFPPRFSGLQFPNYSSELNVNALELDDSALYLCASSLAREELETQYFGPGTRLLVL.

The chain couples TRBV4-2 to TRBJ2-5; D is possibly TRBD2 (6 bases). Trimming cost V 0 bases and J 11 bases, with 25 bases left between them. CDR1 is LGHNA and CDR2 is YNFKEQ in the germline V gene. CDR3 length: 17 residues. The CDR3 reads CASSQESYRPGVNEQYF. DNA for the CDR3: TGTGCCAGCAGCCAAGAGTCCTATCGCCCGGGGGTTAATGAGCAGTACTTC.

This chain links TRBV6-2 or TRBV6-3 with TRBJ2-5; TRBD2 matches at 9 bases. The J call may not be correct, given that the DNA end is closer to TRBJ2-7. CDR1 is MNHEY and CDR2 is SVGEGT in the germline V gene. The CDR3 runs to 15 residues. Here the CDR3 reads CASRFEVAGVYEQYF. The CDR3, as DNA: TGTGCCAGCCGCTTCGAGGTAGCGGGAGTCTACGAGCAGTACTTC.

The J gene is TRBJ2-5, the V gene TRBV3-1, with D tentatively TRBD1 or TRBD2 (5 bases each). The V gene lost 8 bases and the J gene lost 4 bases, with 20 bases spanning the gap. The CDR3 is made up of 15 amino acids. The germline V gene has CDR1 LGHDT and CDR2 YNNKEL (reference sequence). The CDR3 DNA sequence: TGTGCCAGCTCCTCCGGTGGGGGAGTACTAGAGACCCAGTACTTC. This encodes CASSSGGGVLETQYF.